The entry below describes one TCR beta chain. Its specificity is not known. The source of the sample is a study of ipilimumab plus nivolumab after autologous stem cell transplantation. The data were produced by immunoSEQ multiplex PCR, yet TCRdb's version contains in-frame clones alone and is incomplete. Among some 46,000 clones listed, about 88% were seen once. General study results and limits: Per the authors, repertoire, Treg and microbiota data justify further study.

CDR1 is MNHEY and CDR2 is SVGAGI in the germline V gene. The germline V and J ends were trimmed by 5 bases and 6 bases, with 14 bases remaining between them. The CDR3 contains 14 residues. The sample was PBMCs, taken in a trial of ipilimumab plus nivolumab as post-transplant consolidation. The chain joins TRBV6-5 to TRBJ1-5; D call uncertain. The sequence derives from a male donor with multiple myeloma. The CDR3 region is CASSRLGLGQPQHF. CDR3 bases: TGTGCCAGCAGTCGTCTGGGGTTGGGTCAGCCCCAGCATTTT.